A selection of T cell receptor beta chains follows, all from one sample in a study of shared clonotypes between healthy human individuals. Method: immunoSEQ multiplex PCR; TCRdb's copy keeps in-frame clones and lacks some. The table includes approximately 2.1 million clones, over 90% detected once. Sequenced material: naive CD4+ T cells from PBMCs. These receptor sequences come from a young man in good health. Some clones in this sample may be carry-over from other donors' samples. Each CDR3 is given with its conserved first and last residue. D genes are given only for firm matches. Clone size, where shown, is once, few, many, or a class for clones that have expanded.

size	V	D	J	CDR3	DNA
NA	TRBV19	NA	TRBJ2-7	CASSLASQGYEQYF	TGTGCCAGTAGCCTGGCCTCCCAGGGGTACGAGCAGTACTTC
once	TRBV5-1	TRBD1	TRBJ1-1	CASSLAGGHLAEAFF	TGCGCCAGCAGCCTGGCAGGGGGCCATCTTGCTGAAGCTTTCTTT
NA	TRBV27	TRBD1	TRBJ2-1	CASRRTGQRGEFF	TGTGCCAGCAGGAGGACAGGGCAAAGGGGAGAGTTCTTC
NA	TRBV7-9	NA	TRBJ2-3	CASSLTPEFTDTQYF	TGTGCCAGCAGCTTAACGCCGGAATTCACAGATACGCAGTATTTT
NA	TRBV6-1	NA	TRBJ2-5	CASDWGKGRGETQYF	TGTGCCAGCGATTGGGGTAAGGGACGCGGGGAGACCCAGTACTTC
NA	TRBV28	NA	TRBJ2-1	CASSPGPFSEFF	TGTGCCAGCAGTCCGGGGCCTTTTTCGGAGTTCTTC
NA	TRBV4-3	TRBD1	TRBJ2-7	CASSRTGATYEQYF	TGCGCCAGCAGCCGGACAGGAGCTACCTACGAGCAGTACTTC
NA	TRBV6-1	TRBD1	TRBJ1-5	CASSESGTGGHQPQHF	TGTGCCAGCAGTGAAAGCGGGACAGGGGGCCATCAGCCCCAGCATTTT
once	TRBV28	TRBD1	TRBJ2-3	CASSLEGQSTDTQYF	TGTGCCAGCAGTTTAGAGGGACAGAGCACAGATACGCAGTATTTT
NA	TRBV9	NA	TRBJ2-3	CASSARYRAGQDTQYF	TGTGCCAGCAGCGCCCGATATCGAGCCGGGCAAGATACGCAGTATTTT
NA	TRBV9	NA	TRBJ1-1	CASSVEGRNTEAFF	TGTGCCAGCAGCGTAGAAGGTAGAAACACTGAAGCTTTCTTT
NA	TRBV29-1	NA	TRBJ2-5	CSVDPGETQYF	TGCAGCGTTGACCCGGGAGAGACCCAGTACTTC
NA	TRBV5-4	TRBD2	TRBJ2-1	CASSSGGSDYNEQFF	TGTGCCAGCAGCTCGGGCGGGAGCGATTACAATGAGCAGTTCTTC
NA	TRBV28	TRBD1	TRBJ1-4	CASSAPGTGHEKLFF	TGTGCCAGCAGTGCCCCCGGGACAGGCCATGAAAAACTGTTTTTT
NA	TRBV19	TRBD1	TRBJ1-1	CASSVGQVNTEAFF	TGTGCCAGTAGTGTGGGACAGGTGAACACTGAAGCTTTCTTT
NA	TRBV7-2	NA	TRBJ2-3	CASSLVGAVTDTQYF	TGTGCCAGCAGCTTAGTAGGGGCGGTCACGGATACGCAGTATTTT
NA	TRBV2	NA	TRBJ1-1	CASSLDSNTEAFF	TGTGCCAGCAGTCTGGACAGCAACACTGAAGCTTTCTTT
NA	TRBV30	NA	TRBJ2-7	CAWSVPPGSYEQYF	TGTGCCTGGAGTGTACCCCCCGGGTCCTACGAGCAGTACTTC
NA	TRBV5-5	NA	TRBJ1-4	CASSLLGEKLFF	TGTGCCAGCAGCTTGTTGGGTGAAAAACTGTTTTTT
NA	TRBV21-1	NA	TRBJ2-4	CASSGRPVMRAKNIQYF	TGTGCCAGCAGCGGGAGACCGGTGATGAGGGCCAAAAACATTCAGTACTTC
NA	TRBV10-3	NA	TRBJ1-1	CAISVGLNTEAFF	TGTGCCATCAGTGTCGGTTTGAACACTGAAGCTTTCTTT
NA	TRBV15	NA	TRBJ1-2	CATSGRGANYGYTF	TGTGCCACCAGTGGAAGAGGGGCGAACTATGGCTACACCTTC
few	TRBV5-1	NA	TRBJ1-1	CASSGGNTEAFF	TGCGCCAGCAGCGGTGGGAACACTGAAGCTTTCTTT
few	TRBV7-2	NA	TRBJ1-1	CASSPTGNSPPAFF	TGTGCCAGCAGCCCTACAGGGAACAGCCCCCCGGCTTTCTTT
NA	TRBV6-6	NA	TRBJ1-2	CASSQDSYGYTF	TGTGCCAGCAGTCAGGACAGCTATGGCTACACCTTC
NA	TRBV28	TRBD1	TRBJ1-1	CASSRTGGVNAFF	TGTGCCAGCAGTCGAACAGGGGGAGTAAACGCTTTCTTT
NA	TRBV4-1	NA	TRBJ2-2	CASSQPDVTWELFF	TGCGCCAGCAGCCAACCGGACGTTACCTGGGAGCTGTTTTTT
NA	TRBV7-9	TRBD1	TRBJ2-3	CASSRYRGRTDTQYF	TGTGCCAGCAGCAGATACAGGGGCCGCACAGATACGCAGTATTTT
NA	TRBV21-1	NA	TRBJ1-5	CASSKRYPGQSNQPQHF	TGTGCCAGCAGCAAACGCTACCCGGGACAGAGCAATCAGCCCCAGCATTTT